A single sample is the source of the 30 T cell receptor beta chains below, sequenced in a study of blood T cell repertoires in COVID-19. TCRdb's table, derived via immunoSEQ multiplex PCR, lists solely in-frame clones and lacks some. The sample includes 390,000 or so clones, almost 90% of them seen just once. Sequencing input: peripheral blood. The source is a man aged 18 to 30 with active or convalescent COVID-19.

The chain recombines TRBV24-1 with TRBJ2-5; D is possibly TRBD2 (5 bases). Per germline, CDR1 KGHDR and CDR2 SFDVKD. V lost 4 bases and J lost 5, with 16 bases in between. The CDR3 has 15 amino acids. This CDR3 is CATSDATGDRETQYF. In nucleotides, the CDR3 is TGTGCCACCAGTGACGCCACCGGGGATCGGGAGACCCAGTACTTC.

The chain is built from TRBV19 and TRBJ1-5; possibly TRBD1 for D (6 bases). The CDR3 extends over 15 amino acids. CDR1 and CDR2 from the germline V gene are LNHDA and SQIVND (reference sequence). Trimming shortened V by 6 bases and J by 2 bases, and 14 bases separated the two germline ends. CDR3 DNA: TGTGCCAGTAGCCCAGGGGATAGGGGCAATCAGCCCCAGCATTTT. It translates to CASSPGDRGNQPQHF.

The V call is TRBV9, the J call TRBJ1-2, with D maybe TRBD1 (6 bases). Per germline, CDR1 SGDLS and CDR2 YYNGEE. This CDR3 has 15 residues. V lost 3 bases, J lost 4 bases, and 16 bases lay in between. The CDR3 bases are TGTGCCAGCAGCGCAGGGGACACAGCAGGCTATGGCTACACCTTC. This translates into CASSAGDTAGYGYTF.

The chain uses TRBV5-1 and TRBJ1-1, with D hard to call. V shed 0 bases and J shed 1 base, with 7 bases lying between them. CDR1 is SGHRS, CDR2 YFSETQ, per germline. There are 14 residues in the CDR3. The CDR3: CASSLGGKNTEAFF. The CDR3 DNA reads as TGCGCCAGCAGCTTGGGAGGGAAGAACACTGAAGCTTTCTTT.

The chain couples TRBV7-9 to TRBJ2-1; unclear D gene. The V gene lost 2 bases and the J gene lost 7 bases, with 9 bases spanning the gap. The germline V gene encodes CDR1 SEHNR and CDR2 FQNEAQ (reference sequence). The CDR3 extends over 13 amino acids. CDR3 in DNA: TGTGCCAGCAGCTTACAGGTTATGAATGAGCAGTTCTTC. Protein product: CASSLQVMNEQFF.

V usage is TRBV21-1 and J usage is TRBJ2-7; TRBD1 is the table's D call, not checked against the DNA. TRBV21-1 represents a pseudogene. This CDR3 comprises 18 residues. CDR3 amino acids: CASSKAPLSGQERREQYF. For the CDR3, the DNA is TGTGCCAGCAGCAAAGCGCCTCTTTCGGGACAGGAGCGTCGGGAGCAGTACTTC.

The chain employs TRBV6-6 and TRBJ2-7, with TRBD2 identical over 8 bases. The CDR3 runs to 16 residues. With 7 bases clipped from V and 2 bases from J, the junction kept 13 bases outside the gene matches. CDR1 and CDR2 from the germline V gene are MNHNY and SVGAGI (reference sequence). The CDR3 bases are TGTGCCAGCAACCCCACGGGGGGGGTTAGTACCTACGAGCAGTACTTC. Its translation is CASNPTGGVSTYEQYF.

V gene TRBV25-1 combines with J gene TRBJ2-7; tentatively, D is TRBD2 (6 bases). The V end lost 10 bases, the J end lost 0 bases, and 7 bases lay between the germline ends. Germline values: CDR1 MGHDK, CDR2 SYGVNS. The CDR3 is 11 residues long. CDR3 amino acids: CATGSSYEQYF. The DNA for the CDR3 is TGTGCCACCGGGAGCTCCTACGAGCAGTACTTC.

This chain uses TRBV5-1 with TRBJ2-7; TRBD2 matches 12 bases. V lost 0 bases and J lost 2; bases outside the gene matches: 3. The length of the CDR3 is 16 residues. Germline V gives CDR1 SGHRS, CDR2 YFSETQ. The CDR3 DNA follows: TGCGCCAGCAGCTTGGGGCGGACTAGCGGGACCTACGAGCAGTACTTC. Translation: CASSLGRTSGTYEQYF.

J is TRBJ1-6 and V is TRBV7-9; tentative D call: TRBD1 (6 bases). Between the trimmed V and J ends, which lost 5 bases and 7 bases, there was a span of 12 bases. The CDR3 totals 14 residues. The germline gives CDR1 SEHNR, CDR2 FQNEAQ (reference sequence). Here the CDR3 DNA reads TGTGCCAGCAGCCTGACAGGAGTCAATTCACCCCTCCACTTT. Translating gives CASSLTGVNSPLHF.

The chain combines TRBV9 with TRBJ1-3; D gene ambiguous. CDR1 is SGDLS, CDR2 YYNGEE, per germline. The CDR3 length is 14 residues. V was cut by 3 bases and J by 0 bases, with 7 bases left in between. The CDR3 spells CASSGMSSGNTIYF. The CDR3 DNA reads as TGTGCCAGCAGCGGCATGAGCTCTGGAAACACCATATATTTT.

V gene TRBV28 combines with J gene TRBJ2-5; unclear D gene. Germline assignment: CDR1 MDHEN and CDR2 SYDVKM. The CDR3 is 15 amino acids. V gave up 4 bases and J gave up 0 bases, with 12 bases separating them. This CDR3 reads CASSSLVRYQETQYF. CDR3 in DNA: TGTGCCAGCAGTTCCCTTGTCAGGTACCAAGAGACCCAGTACTTC.

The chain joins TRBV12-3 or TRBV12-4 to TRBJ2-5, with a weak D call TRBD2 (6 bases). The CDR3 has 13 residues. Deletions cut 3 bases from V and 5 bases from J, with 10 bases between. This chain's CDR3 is CASSFRGRETQYF. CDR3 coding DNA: TGTGCCAGCAGTTTCCGGGGGAGGGAGACCCAGTACTTC.

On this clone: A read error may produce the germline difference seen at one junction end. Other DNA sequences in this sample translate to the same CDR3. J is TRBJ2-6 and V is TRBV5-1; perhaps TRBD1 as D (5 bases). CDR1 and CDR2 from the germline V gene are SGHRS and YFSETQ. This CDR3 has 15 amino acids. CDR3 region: CASSLAGSGANVLTF. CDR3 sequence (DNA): TGCGCCAGCAGCTTGGCAGGGTCTGGGGCCAACGTGCTGACTTTC.

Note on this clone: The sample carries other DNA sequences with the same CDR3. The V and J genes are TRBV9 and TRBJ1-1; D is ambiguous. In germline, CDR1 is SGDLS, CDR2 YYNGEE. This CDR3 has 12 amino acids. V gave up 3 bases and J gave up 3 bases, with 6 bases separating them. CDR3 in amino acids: CASSARDTEAFF. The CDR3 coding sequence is TGTGCCAGCAGCGCGAGGGACACTGAAGCTTTCTTT.

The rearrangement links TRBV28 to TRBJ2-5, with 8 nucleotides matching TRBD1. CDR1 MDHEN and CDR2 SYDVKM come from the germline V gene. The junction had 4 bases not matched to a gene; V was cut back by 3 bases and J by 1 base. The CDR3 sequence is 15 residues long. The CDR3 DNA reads TGTGCCAGCAGTTTTCGGGACAGGTTCCAAGAGACCCAGTACTTC. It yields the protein CASSFRDRFQETQYF.

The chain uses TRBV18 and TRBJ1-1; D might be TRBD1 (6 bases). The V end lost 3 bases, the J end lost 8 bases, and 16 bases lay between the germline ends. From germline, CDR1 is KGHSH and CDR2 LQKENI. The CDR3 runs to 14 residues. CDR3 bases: TGTGCCAGCTCACCTCTCGCCGTCGGGACAGAAGCTTTCTTT. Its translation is CASSPLAVGTEAFF.

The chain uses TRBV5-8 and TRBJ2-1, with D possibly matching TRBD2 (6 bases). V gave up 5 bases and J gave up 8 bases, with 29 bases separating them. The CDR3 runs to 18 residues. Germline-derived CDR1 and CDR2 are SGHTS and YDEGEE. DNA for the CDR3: TGTGCCAGCAGAGAGATGCCTCTTATGCGGGGATTTTATTATGAGCAGTTCTTC. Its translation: CASREMPLMRGFYYEQFF.

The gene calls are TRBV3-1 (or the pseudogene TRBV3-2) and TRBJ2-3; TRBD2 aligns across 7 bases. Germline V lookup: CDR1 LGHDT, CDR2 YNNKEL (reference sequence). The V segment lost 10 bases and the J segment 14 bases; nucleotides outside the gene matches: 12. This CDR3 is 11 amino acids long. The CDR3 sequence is CAIQRGGRRYF. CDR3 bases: TGTGCCATCCAGCGCGGGGGTCGACGGTATTTT.

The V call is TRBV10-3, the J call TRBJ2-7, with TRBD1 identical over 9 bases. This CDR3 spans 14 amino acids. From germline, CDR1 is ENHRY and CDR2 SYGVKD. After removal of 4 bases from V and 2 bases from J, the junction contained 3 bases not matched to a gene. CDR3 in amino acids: CAISGDRVPYEQYF. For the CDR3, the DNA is TGTGCCATCAGTGGGGACAGGGTTCCCTACGAGCAGTACTTC.

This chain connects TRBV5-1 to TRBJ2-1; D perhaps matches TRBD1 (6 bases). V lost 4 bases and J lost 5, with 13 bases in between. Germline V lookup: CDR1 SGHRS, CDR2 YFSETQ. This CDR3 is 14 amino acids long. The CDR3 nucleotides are TGCGCCAGCAGCCCCCGGACAGCAAACAATGAGCAGTTCTTC. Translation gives CASSPRTANNEQFF.

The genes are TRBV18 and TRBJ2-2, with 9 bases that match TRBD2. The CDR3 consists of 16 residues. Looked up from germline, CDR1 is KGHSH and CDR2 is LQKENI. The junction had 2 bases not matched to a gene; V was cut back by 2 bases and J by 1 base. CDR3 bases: TGTGCCAGCTCACCATTAGCGGGAGAGAACACCGGGGAGCTGTTTTTT. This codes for CASSPLAGENTGELFF.

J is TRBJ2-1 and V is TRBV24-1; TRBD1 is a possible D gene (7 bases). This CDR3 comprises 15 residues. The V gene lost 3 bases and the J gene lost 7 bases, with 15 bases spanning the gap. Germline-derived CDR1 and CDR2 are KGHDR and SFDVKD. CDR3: CATSDRSQGGNEQFF. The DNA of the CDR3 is TGTGCCACCAGTGATCGGAGTCAGGGGGGTAATGAGCAGTTCTTC.

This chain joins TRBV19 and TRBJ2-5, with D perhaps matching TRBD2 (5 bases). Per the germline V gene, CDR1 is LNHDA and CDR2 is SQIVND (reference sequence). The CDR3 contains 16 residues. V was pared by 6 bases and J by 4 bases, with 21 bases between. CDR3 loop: CASSPRGAGRGETQYF. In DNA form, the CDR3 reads TGTGCCAGTAGCCCACGGGGTGCAGGCCGAGGAGAGACCCAGTACTTC.

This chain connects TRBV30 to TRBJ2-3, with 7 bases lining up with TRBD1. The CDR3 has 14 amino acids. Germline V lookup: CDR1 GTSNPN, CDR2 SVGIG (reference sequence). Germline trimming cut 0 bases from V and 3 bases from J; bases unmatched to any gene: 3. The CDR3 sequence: CAWSVGQSTDTQYF. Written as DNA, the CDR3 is TGTGCCTGGAGTGTGGGACAGAGTACAGATACGCAGTATTTT.

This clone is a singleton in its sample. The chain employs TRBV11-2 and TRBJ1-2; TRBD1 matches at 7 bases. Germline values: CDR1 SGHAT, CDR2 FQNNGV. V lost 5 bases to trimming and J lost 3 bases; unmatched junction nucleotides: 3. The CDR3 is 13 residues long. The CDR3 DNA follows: TGTGCCAGCAGCCAAACAGGGGACTATGGCTACACCTTC. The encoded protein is CASSQTGDYGYTF.

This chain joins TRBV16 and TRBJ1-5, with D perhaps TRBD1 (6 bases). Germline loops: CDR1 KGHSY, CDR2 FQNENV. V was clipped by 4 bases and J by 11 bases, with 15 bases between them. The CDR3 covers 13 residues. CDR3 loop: CASSPPAGVSQHF. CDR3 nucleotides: TGTGCCAGCAGCCCTCCTGCAGGGGTGTCCCAGCATTTT.

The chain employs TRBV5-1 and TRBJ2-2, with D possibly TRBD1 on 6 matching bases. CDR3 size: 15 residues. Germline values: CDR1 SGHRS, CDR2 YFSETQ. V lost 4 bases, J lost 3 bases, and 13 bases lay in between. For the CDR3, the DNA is TGCGCCAGCAGCCCTTGGGACATCCACACCGGGGAGCTGTTTTTT. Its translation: CASSPWDIHTGELFF.

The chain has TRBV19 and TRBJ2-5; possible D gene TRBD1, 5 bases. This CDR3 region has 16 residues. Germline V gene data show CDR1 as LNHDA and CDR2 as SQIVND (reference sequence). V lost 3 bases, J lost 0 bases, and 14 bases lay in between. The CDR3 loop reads CASSMGPPSYQETQYF. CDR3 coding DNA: TGTGCCAGTAGTATGGGGCCTCCTTCGTACCAAGAGACCCAGTACTTC.

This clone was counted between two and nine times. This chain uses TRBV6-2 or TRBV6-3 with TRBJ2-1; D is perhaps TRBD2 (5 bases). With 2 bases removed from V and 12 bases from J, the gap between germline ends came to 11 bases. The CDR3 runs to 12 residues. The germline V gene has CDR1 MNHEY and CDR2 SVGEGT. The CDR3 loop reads CASSYPVEGQFF. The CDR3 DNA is TGTGCCAGCAGTTACCCCGTAGAGGGGCAGTTCTTC.